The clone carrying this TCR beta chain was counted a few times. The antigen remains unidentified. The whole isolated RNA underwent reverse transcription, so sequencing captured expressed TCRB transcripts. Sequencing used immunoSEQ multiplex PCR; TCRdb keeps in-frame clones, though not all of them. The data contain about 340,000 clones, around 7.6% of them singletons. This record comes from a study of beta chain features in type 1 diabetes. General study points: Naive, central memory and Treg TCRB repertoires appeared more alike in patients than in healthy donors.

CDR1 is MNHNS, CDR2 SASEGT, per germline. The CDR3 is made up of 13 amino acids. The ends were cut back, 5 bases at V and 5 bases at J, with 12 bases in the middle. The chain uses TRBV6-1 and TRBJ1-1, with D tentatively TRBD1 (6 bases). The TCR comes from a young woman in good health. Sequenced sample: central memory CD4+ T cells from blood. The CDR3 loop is CASSIQGETEAFF. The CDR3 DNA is TGTGCCAGCAGTATACAGGGCGAGACTGAAGCTTTCTTT.